These 14 T cell receptor beta chains share one sample of origin, sequenced in a study of identical twins. Using its own MiXCR run on the 5' RACE reads, TCRdb lists one record per CDR3 protein. The sample records hundreds of thousands of distinct CDR3 sequences, 5.5% to 7.5% being singletons. The sample consisted of naive T cells sorted from blood. These receptors originate from a man in his late teens or twenties in good health.

This clonotype was detected ten times or more. The rearrangement uses TRBV7-9 and TRBJ2-1; no firm D call. Trimming took 9 bases from V and 0 from J, leaving 9 bases between them. Germline assignment: CDR1 SEHNR and CDR2 FQNEAQ (reference sequence). This CDR3 spans 13 amino acids. Written as DNA, the CDR3 is TGTGCCAGGGGCGATAGCTCCTACAATGAGCAGTTCTTC. Residues: CARGDSSYNEQFF.

This clonotype has just a few counts. The rearrangement joins TRBV29-1 to TRBJ1-1; TRBD1 agrees at 7 bases. The ends lost 4 bases at V and 4 bases at J; junction bases unmatched: 9. CDR1 is SQVTM, CDR2 ANQGSEA, per germline. There are 14 residues in the CDR3. DNA of the CDR3: TGCAGCGTTGTCTCACAGGGGTATCGCACTGAAGCTTTCTTT. Residues: CSVVSQGYRTEAFF.

At least ten counts were recorded for this clonotype. The chain is built from TRBV29-1 and TRBJ1-1, with D tentatively TRBD1 (5 bases). The CDR3 totals 12 residues. Germline CDR1 SQVTM, CDR2 ANQGSEA. Trimming removed 7 bases from V and 6 bases from J, with 15 bases in between. The CDR3 nucleotides read TGCAGCGCACGGGACCCGGGCGCTGAAGCTTTCTTT. Protein: CSARDPGAEAFF.

This clonotype was counted a few times. The genes are TRBV11-1 and TRBJ2-1; 10 bases are shared with TRBD2. The CDR3 spans 19 residues. Germline loops: CDR1 SGHAT, CDR2 FQDESV (reference sequence). J gave up 4 bases and V 6 bases, and 18 bases lay outside the gene matches. The CDR3 loop is CASSHLGTSEEGGYNEQFF. The CDR3 DNA reads TGTGCCAGCAGTCATCTCGGGACTAGCGAAGAGGGAGGTTACAATGAGCAGTTCTTC.

V is TRBV5-5 and J is TRBJ2-1; 10 bases agree with TRBD2. Germline V CDR1 and CDR2: SGHKS, YYEKEE (reference sequence). This CDR3 comprises 14 residues. V gave up 2 bases and J gave up 8 bases; unmatched junction bases: 4. The CDR3 bases are TGTGCCAGCAGCTTAGCGGGAGGGCCATATGAGCAGTTCTTC. Its translation is CASSLAGGPYEQFF.

Here the CDR3 reads CASSIDRDTDTQYF. The CDR3 DNA sequence: TGTGCCAGCAGCATTGACAGGGACACAGATACGCAGTATTTT. The chain employs TRBV2 and TRBJ2-3; 7 nucleotides align to TRBD1. Per the germline V gene, CDR1 is SNHLY and CDR2 is FYNNEI. The CDR3 sequence is 14 residues long. After removal of 6 bases from V and 2 bases from J, the junction contained 5 bases not matched to a gene. Together with reference TRBV2 and TRBJ2-3, the CDR3 gives the full variable domain: EPEVTQTPSHQVTQMGQEVILRCVPISNHLYFYWYRQILGQKVEFLVSFYNNEISEKSEIFDDQFSVERPDGSNFTLKIRSTKLEDSAMYFCASSIDRDTDTQYFGPGTRLTVL.

A few counts support this clonotype. The V and J genes are TRBV7-2 and TRBJ2-3, with 9 bases fitting TRBD2. V shed 3 bases and J 4 bases; nucleotides not matched to a gene: 8. The V gene's germline CDR1 is SGHTA and CDR2 FQGNSA. The CDR3 totals 16 residues. The CDR3 sequence: CASSFRRGGAPDTQYF. The CDR3 DNA is TGTGCCAGCAGCTTCCGGCGGGGGGGGGCCCCAGATACGCAGTATTTT. The full variable domain, with the rest looked up from reference TRBV7-2 and TRBJ2-3, is GAGVSQSPSNKVTEKGKDVELRCDPISGHTALYWYRQSLGQGLEFLIYFQGNSAPDKSGLPSDRFSAERTGGSVSTLTIQRTQQEDSAVYLCASSFRRGGAPDTQYFGPGTRLTVL.

V usage is TRBV7-6 and J usage is TRBJ1-5, with TRBD1 as a possible D gene (5 bases). Germline V CDR1 and CDR2: SGHVS, FNYEAQ. The CDR3 extends over 15 amino acids. The ends were cut back, 0 bases at V and 10 bases at J, with 16 bases in the middle. The CDR3 nucleotides read TGTGCCAGCAGCTTAGCCCCAAAACAGGTTCAACCCCAGCATTTT. It specifies CASSLAPKQVQPQHF.

The table lists this clonotype with a few counts. This rearrangement joins TRBV20-1 to TRBJ1-1; D not certain. V was shortened by 8 bases and J by 2 bases, with 18 bases between the two germline ends. This CDR3 spans 14 amino acids. Germline V lookup: CDR1 DFQATT, CDR2 SNEGSKA (reference sequence). The DNA of the CDR3 is TGCAGTCCTAAGTGGGCCGTAGAAAACACTGAAGCTTTCTTT. Translation gives CSPKWAVENTEAFF.

The chain combines TRBV11-1 with TRBJ2-1; 8 bases are shared with TRBD2. Per germline, CDR1 SGHAT and CDR2 FQDESV (reference sequence). The trim removed 5 bases at V and 6 bases at J, leaving 18 bases unmatched. CDR3 size: 18 residues. Here the CDR3 DNA reads TGTGCCAGCAGCCCTAAGGGGGGGACTAGTGCCTTCGGCAATGAGCAGTTCTTC. This sequence encodes CASSPKGGTSAFGNEQFF.

In its sample, this clonotype was seen many times. This chain uses TRBV29-1 with TRBJ1-1; D is unclear. Trimming removed 5 bases from V and 0 bases from J, with 7 bases in between. In germline, CDR1 is SQVTM, CDR2 ANQGSEA. There are 12 residues in the CDR3. The CDR3 loop is CSVSHMNTEAFF. Here the CDR3 DNA reads TGCAGCGTTTCCCACATGAACACTGAAGCTTTCTTT.

The chain links TRBV29-1 to TRBJ2-3; TRBD2 is a possible D gene (6 bases). The CDR3 is made up of 16 amino acids. Trimming shortened V by 0 bases and J by 0 bases, and 13 bases separated the two germline ends. CDR1 and CDR2 from the germline V gene are SQVTM and ANQGSEA. The CDR3 spells CSVEEWGLTSTDTQYF. CDR3 coding DNA: TGCAGCGTTGAAGAGTGGGGACTTACGAGCACAGATACGCAGTATTTT.

The CDR3 DNA is TGTGCCAGCAGTGAGTTCGGGCAGCTCTATGGCTACACCTTC. It encodes CASSEFGQLYGYTF. The chain combines TRBV6-1 with TRBJ1-2; no firm D call. The germline V gene encodes CDR1 MNHNS and CDR2 SASEGT. V dropped 3 bases and J dropped 4 bases, with 12 bases sitting between them. This CDR3 comprises 14 residues.

This clonotype was seen many times. V and J are TRBV20-1 and TRBJ1-2; D is perhaps TRBD1 (6 bases). V was clipped by 5 bases and J by 8 bases, with 18 bases between them. Germline CDR1 is DFQATT and CDR2 is SNEGSKA (reference sequence). The CDR3 is 13 amino acids. The CDR3 sequence is CSARAGGLGGYTF. The CDR3 DNA reads TGCAGTGCTCGCGCGGGGGGCCTGGGCGGCTACACCTTC.